This entry lists 12 T cell receptor beta chains sequenced from one sample in a study of shared clonotypes between healthy human individuals. CD45RO-negative, CCR7-positively selected cells formed the naive CD8 fraction, excluding terminally differentiated effector memory CD45RA+ cells. The repertoire was sequenced with immunoSEQ multiplex PCR; TCRdb's copy has only in-frame clones and lacks some. The sample records about 1,900,000 clones, about 95% being singletons. What was sequenced was naive CD8+ T cells sorted from blood. The receptors here all came from a man aged 18-30 years in good health.

The chain links TRBV2 to TRBJ2-1, with D possibly matching TRBD1 (5 bases). Germline CDR1 and CDR2: SNHLY and FYNNEI. This CDR3 is 15 amino acids long. Deletions cut 3 bases from V and 0 bases from J, with 9 bases between. The DNA of the CDR3 is TGTGCCAGCAGTGAGGTGGGGCCCTCCTACAATGAGCAGTTCTTC. Its translation is CASSEVGPSYNEQFF.

This clone was observed once. The genes are TRBV13 and TRBJ2-3, with D possibly TRBD2 on 6 matching bases. CDR1 is PRHDT, CDR2 FYEKMQ, per germline (reference sequence). There are 15 residues in the CDR3. V was pared by 5 bases and J by 7 bases, with 19 bases between. The CDR3 DNA sequence: TGTGCCAGCAGCCTGGAGGGGAGCCCAGAAAATACGCAGTATTTT. As protein: CASSLEGSPENTQYF.

The V call is TRBV4-3, the J call TRBJ2-1; 9 bases are a match to TRBD2. The CDR3 totals 16 residues. With V trimmed by 1 base and J by 4 bases, 5 bases remained unmatched. Per the germline V gene, CDR1 is LGHNA and CDR2 is YSLEER. The CDR3 is CASSQGGTSFYNEQFF. The CDR3, as DNA: TGCGCCAGCAGCCAAGGGGGGACTAGCTTTTACAATGAGCAGTTCTTC.

The chain combines TRBV5-4 with TRBJ2-7, with 9 bases fitting TRBD2. From germline, CDR1 is SGHNT and CDR2 YYREEE (reference sequence). The CDR3 spans 15 residues. J lost 2 bases, V lost 3 bases, and 6 bases had no gene match. The CDR3 spells CASSSLAGAPYEQYF. CDR3 sequence (DNA): TGTGCCAGCAGCTCTTTAGCGGGGGCCCCCTACGAGCAGTACTTC. Based on the CDR3 plus reference TRBV5-4 and TRBJ2-7, the full variable domain is ETGVTQSPTHLIKTRGQQVTLRCSSQSGHNTVSWYQQALGQGPQFIFQYYREEENGRGNFPPRFSGLQFPNYSSELNVNALELDDSALYLCASSSLAGAPYEQYFGPGTRLTVT.

The V and J genes are TRBV21-1 and TRBJ2-7; the DNA was not used to check the table's D call, TRBD1. TRBV21-1 counts as a pseudogene. The CDR3 sequence is 16 residues long. The CDR3 DNA is TGTGCCAGCAGCATGAGGGGACAGGGACCCTCCTACGAGCAGTACTTC. Translated: CASSMRGQGPSYEQYF.

The rearrangement joins TRBV5-1 to TRBJ2-1; D may correspond to TRBD1 or TRBD2 (5 bases each). V dropped 3 bases and J dropped 7 bases, with 20 bases sitting between them. Germline assignment: CDR1 SGHRS and CDR2 YFSETQ. The length of the CDR3 is 16 residues. CDR3 in amino acids: CASSSPSGGEYNEQFF. The CDR3 nucleotides are TGCGCCAGCAGCTCCCCGAGTGGGGGAGAGTATAATGAGCAGTTCTTC.

The V call is TRBV6-5, the J call TRBJ2-2, with 7 positions matching TRBD1. Germline loops: CDR1 MNHEY, CDR2 SVGAGI. This CDR3 comprises 13 residues. The V segment lost 6 bases and the J segment 6 bases; nucleotides outside the gene matches: 4. CDR3 region: CASRIQGAGELFF. CDR3 in DNA: TGTGCCAGCAGGATTCAGGGGGCCGGGGAGCTGTTTTTT.

The rearrangement uses TRBV9 and TRBJ2-7, with TRBD1 as a possible D gene (6 bases). The V end lost 2 bases, the J end lost 0 bases, and 12 bases lay between the germline ends. This CDR3 is built from 15 residues. The germline gives CDR1 SGDLS, CDR2 YYNGEE. The CDR3 region is CASSVTGLTSYEQYF. The CDR3 DNA is TGTGCCAGCAGCGTTACAGGGTTAACCTCCTACGAGCAGTACTTC.

The genes are TRBV7-9 and TRBJ1-4; 8 bases match TRBD1. V lost 7 bases, J lost 0 bases, and 4 bases stayed unmatched. CDR3 size: 15 residues. Germline lookup yields CDR1 SEHNR and CDR2 FQNEAQ (reference sequence). Written as DNA, the CDR3 is TGTGCCAGCACGGGACAGGAGACAACTAATGAAAAACTGTTTTTT. It encodes CASTGQETTNEKLFF.

The V call is TRBV9, the J call TRBJ1-1; D is unclear. The V gene lost 3 bases and the J gene lost 3 bases, with 9 bases spanning the gap. Germline V gene data show CDR1 as SGDLS and CDR2 as YYNGEE. The CDR3 is 13 residues long. CDR3 amino acids: CASSAVPDTEAFF. CDR3 nucleotides: TGTGCCAGCAGCGCTGTTCCGGACACTGAAGCTTTCTTT.

To note about this clone: This specimen includes other DNA sequences encoding the same CDR3. J is TRBJ2-7 and V is TRBV4-3; D remains ambiguous. The CDR3 contains 15 residues. From germline, CDR1 is LGHNA and CDR2 YSLEER. V shed 1 base and J shed 0 bases, with 10 bases lying between them. CDR3 loop: CASSQAAGSSYEQYF. In DNA form, the CDR3 reads TGCGCCAGCAGCCAAGCCGCAGGAAGCTCCTACGAGCAGTACTTC.

This clone was seen a single time. The chain employs TRBV4-1 and TRBJ1-4, with a tentative D call TRBD1 (5 bases). In germline, CDR1 is MGHRA, CDR2 YSYEKL. V lost 1 base and J lost 4, with 10 bases in between. This CDR3 is built from 15 residues. CDR3 DNA sequence: TGCGCCAGCAGCCAAGTTTCAGGGAGTAATGAAAAACTGTTTTTT. Its protein is CASSQVSGSNEKLFF.